These 10 T cell receptor beta chains originate from one sample sequenced in a study of cytomegalovirus exposure and HLA in healthy donors. The PCR was carried out with 60 Vbeta primers and 13 Jbeta primers. Sequencing was performed with immunoSEQ multiplex PCR; in TCRdb, only in-frame clones are kept and a portion is missing. The sample lists 60,000 to 65,000 clones; roughly 86% were seen once. What was sequenced was PBMCs. The receptors here all came from a man between 18 and 35 years old in good health and CMV-seronegative.

The CDR3, as DNA: TGTGCCAGCAGTATCCCGGGGACAGGGGGATACACTGAAGCTTTCTTT. Amino acid sequence: CASSIPGTGGYTEAFF. The V gene is TRBV28, the J gene TRBJ1-1; 11 positions agree with TRBD1. This CDR3 is 16 amino acids long. With 5 bases clipped from V and 3 bases from J, the junction kept 8 bases outside the gene matches. Germline CDR1 reads MDHEN; CDR2 reads SYDVKM.

The rearrangement links TRBV5-1 to TRBJ1-1, with D perhaps matching TRBD1 (6 bases). The germline V and J ends were trimmed by 8 bases and 1 base, with 12 bases remaining between them. The CDR3 spans 13 residues. Germline V gene lookup returns CDR1 SGHRS and CDR2 YFSETQ. DNA of the CDR3: TGCGCCAGTAAGGGGGAAGGGAACACTGAAGCTTTCTTT. Amino acids: CASKGEGNTEAFF.

The genes are TRBV29-1 and TRBJ2-1; D may be TRBD1 (6 bases). Germline V lookup: CDR1 SQVTM, CDR2 ANQGSEA. Between the trimmed V and J ends, which lost 4 bases and 0 bases, there was a span of 10 bases. The CDR3 is 14 amino acids. CDR3 sequence reads: CSVGTVSSYNEQFF. CDR3 in DNA: TGCAGCGTTGGGACAGTGAGCTCCTACAATGAGCAGTTCTTC.

This sequence joins TRBV30 and TRBJ2-7; 7 positions agree with TRBD1. Per the germline V gene, CDR1 is GTSNPN and CDR2 is SVGIG (reference sequence). This CDR3 spans 13 amino acids. Losses at the gene ends were 5 bases for V and 0 bases for J; bases not matched to a gene: 4. This CDR3 reads CAWETGSSYEQYF. The CDR3 DNA reads TGTGCCTGGGAGACAGGGAGCTCCTACGAGCAGTACTTC.

J is TRBJ2-7 and V is TRBV28; tentatively, D is TRBD1 (6 bases). This CDR3 is built from 13 residues. V was pared by 6 bases and J by 2 bases, with 11 bases between. Germline CDR1 and CDR2: MDHEN and SYDVKM. The CDR3 region is CASSPQGTYEQYF. CDR3 bases: TGTGCCAGCAGCCCACAGGGCACCTACGAGCAGTACTTC.

The genes are TRBV9 and TRBJ2-2; 7 positions agree with TRBD2. Germline values: CDR1 SGDLS, CDR2 YYNGEE. The CDR3 has 15 residues. V trimming: 0 bases; J trimming: 3 bases; junction bases outside the gene matches: 2. The CDR3 protein is CASSVGEGDTGELFF. The DNA of the CDR3 is TGTGCCAGCAGCGTAGGGGAGGGAGACACCGGGGAGCTGTTTTTT.

The rearrangement joins TRBV7-9 to TRBJ1-2; D may be TRBD1 (5 bases). The CDR3 extends over 14 amino acids. CDR1 SEHNR and CDR2 FQNEAQ come from the germline V gene (reference sequence). V lost 1 base, J lost 4 bases, and 10 bases lay in between. The DNA of the CDR3 is TGTGCCAGCAGCTTAGTCACAAGGGGCTATGGCTACACCTTC. This translates into CASSLVTRGYGYTF.

This sequence joins TRBV13 and TRBJ2-7, with D tentatively TRBD2 (6 bases). The CDR3 has 14 residues. Trimming left V 4 bases short and J 0 bases short, with 10 bases between. Germline V gene data show CDR1 as PRHDT and CDR2 as FYEKMQ (reference sequence). DNA for the CDR3: TGTGCCAGCAGCTGGCGGGACCGCTCCTACGAGCAGTACTTC. Residues: CASSWRDRSYEQYF.

CDR3 nucleotides: TGTGCCAGCAGCTCCGGACAGTACGGTGAAGCTTTCTTT. As protein: CASSSGQYGEAFF. The chain joins TRBV9 to TRBJ1-1, with D possibly being TRBD1 (6 bases). CDR1 and CDR2 from the germline V gene are SGDLS and YYNGEE. Trimming removed 4 bases from V and 7 bases from J, with 14 bases in between. This CDR3 region has 13 residues.

CDR3 amino acids: CASSLATGLHYGYTF. The CDR3 DNA sequence: TGTGCCAGCAGCTTAGCGACAGGGCTTCACTATGGCTACACCTTC. The chain carries TRBV7-9 and TRBJ1-2, with 7 bases that match TRBD1. The germline CDR1 and CDR2 sequences are SEHNR and FQNEAQ (reference sequence). The CDR3 is 15 residues long. The ends lost 0 bases at V and 3 bases at J; junction bases unmatched: 4.